Sequencing of this TCR beta chain was carried out in a study of STAT5B mutations in CD4+ large granular lymphocyte leukemia. Looking at the study overall: The CDR3 'QG' motif was associated with a particular HLA allele among healthy donors.

In the authors' workflow: Lowest detectable productive clonotype frequency was 2.59 x 10-5. Profiling relied on immunoSEQ multiplex PCR, and the TCRdb table lists in-frame clones only, not all of them. V, J and clone size were drawn from that table, and D and trimming were deduced from the DNA. The repertoire holds some 41,000 clones, with about 81% as singletons. The germline CDR1 and CDR2 sequences are SNHLY and FYNNEI. The V end was cut by 6 bases, the J end by 3 bases, with 8 bases between. The CDR3 contains 13 residues. General study results and limits: 8/27 top patient clones versus 2/35 control clones were TRBV06-family.

Points on this clone: The antigen is unknown.

This clonotype was obtained from a human donor in good health. Material for sequencing was CD4+ T cells from blood buffy coats. This chain links TRBV2 with TRBJ2-2, with a tentative D call TRBD2 (5 bases). The CDR3 sequence: CASSGIDTGELFF. The DNA for the CDR3 is TGTGCCAGCAGCGGGATTGACACCGGGGAGCTGTTTTTT.